One sample yielded the 5 T cell receptor gamma chains listed below, sequenced in a study of Vδ1+ human thymocytes. Whole-study findings and limits: In the thymus, TRG and TRD repertoires looked highly polyclonal with Gaussian CDR3 lengths.

Sequences come from RNA converted to cDNA by reverse transcription. The CDR3 regions were amplified by multiplex PCR from V-gene primers to a constant-region primer. TCRdb processed the multiplex PCR reads again with the CATT caller. The sample records thousands of gamma-chain clones, about 40% being singletons. For these receptors, no antigen is known. Specimen: Vdelta1+ gamma-delta thymocytes from the thymus. Noted subset: FACS-sorted CD3+ TCRalphabeta- TCRVdelta1+ TCRVdelta2- thymocytes. All receptors derive from a boy younger than two who had congenital heart surgery.

In this sample, this clone turned up a few times. At one boundary the junction diverges from the germline segment, which might be a read error. The V and J genes are TRGV3 and TRGJ1 or TRGJ2. The CDR3 has 16 residues. CDR1 VTNTFY and CDR2 YDVSTARD come from the germline V gene (reference sequence). This chain's CDR3 is CATWDRRGLKHYKKLF. The CDR3 DNA follows: TGTGCCACCTGGGACAGGCGGGGTTTGAAACATTATAAGAAACTATTT.

This clone turned up a few times. This chain links TRGV9 with TRGJ1 or TRGJ2. The J gene, left out of TCRdb, was set here by checking the DNA against germline. The CDR3 is 11 amino acids. With V trimmed by 9 bases and J by 3 bases, 5 bases remained unmatched. Germline V gives CDR1 GITISATS, CDR2 ISYDGTV (reference sequence). CDR3 sequence: CALTAYYKKLF. In DNA form, the CDR3 reads TGTGCCTTGACAGCTTATTATAAGAAACTCTTT.

For the J gene the call is TRGJP2; the V gene lacks a call. The CDR3 spans 16 residues. The CDR3 loop reads CATCDNSYSSDWIKTF. DNA for the CDR3: TGTGCCACCTGTGACAACTCATATAGTAGTGATTGGATCAAGACGTTT.

V gene TRGV9 combines with J gene TRGJ1 or TRGJ2. The CDR3 is 14 residues long. The ends lost 3 bases at V and 1 base at J; junction bases unmatched: 6. CDR1 is GITISATS and CDR2 is ISYDGTV in the germline V gene (reference sequence). The CDR3 here is CALWEPSNYYKKLF. CDR3 coding DNA: TGTGCCTTGTGGGAGCCCTCCAATTATTATAAGAAACTCTTT.

A single count supports this clone. The rearrangement links TRGV9 to TRGJ1 or TRGJ2. TCRdb records no J gene; here it was assigned by comparing the DNA to germline. Trimming took 3 bases from V and 10 from J; bases not matched to a gene: 0. The CDR3 totals 9 residues. Germline CDR1 is GITISATS and CDR2 is ISYDGTV (reference sequence). The CDR3 reads CALWEKKLF. DNA for the CDR3: TGTGCCTTGTGGGAGAAGAAACTCTTT.